This T cell receptor beta chain is drawn from a study of CD8+CD57+ T cells in acquired aplastic anemia. Patients who underwent sequencing had shown CD8+CD57+ cell expansion by flow cytometry. The template for TCR beta VDJ and CDR3 sequence profiling was genomic DNA. TCRdb re-analysed the reads in MiXCR, keeping a single row per CDR3 protein. This sample has 250,000 or so distinct CDR3 sequences, with 47% found just once. The germline gives CDR1 SGHRS, CDR2 YFSETQ. V lost 4 bases, J lost 2 bases, and 4 bases lay in between. The CDR3 runs to 11 residues. This clonotype was seen many times. The target antigen is unknown. Study conclusions and caveats: CD8+ Simpson's diversity did not differ significantly between patients and controls. The number of CD8+ CDR3 sequences shared by patients and controls was approximately 30.

The sequenced sample was sorted CD4+, CD8+, or CD8+CD57+ T cells (not recorded which) from PBMCs. The genes are TRBV5-1 and TRBJ2-7; unclear D gene. The TCR originated in a human donor with aplastic anemia. The CDR3 sequence is CASSTPYEQYF. The CDR3 coding sequence is TGCGCCAGCAGCACCCCCTACGAGCAGTACTTC.